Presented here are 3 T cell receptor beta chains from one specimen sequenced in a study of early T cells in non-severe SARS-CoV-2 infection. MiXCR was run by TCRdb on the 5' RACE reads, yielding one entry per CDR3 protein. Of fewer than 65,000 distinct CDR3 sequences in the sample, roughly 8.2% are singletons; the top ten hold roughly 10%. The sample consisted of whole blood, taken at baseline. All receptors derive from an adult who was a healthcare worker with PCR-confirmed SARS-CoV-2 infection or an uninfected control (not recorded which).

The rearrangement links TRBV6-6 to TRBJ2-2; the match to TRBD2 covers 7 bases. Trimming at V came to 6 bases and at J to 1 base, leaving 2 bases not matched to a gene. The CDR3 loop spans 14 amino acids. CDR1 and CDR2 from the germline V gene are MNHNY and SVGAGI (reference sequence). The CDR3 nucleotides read TGTGCCAGCAGGTCTAGCGGGAACACCGGGGAGCTGTTTTTT. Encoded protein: CASRSSGNTGELFF.

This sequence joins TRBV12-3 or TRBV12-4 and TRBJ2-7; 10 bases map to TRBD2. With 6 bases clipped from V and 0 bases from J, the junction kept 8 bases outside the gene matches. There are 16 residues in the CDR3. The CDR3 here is CASSLTSGSTSYEQYF. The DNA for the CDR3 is TGTGCCAGCAGCTTGACTAGCGGGTCTACCTCCTACGAGCAGTACTTC.

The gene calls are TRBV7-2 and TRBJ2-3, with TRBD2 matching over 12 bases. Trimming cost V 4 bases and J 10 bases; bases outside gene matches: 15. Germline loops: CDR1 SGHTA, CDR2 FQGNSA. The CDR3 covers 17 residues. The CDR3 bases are TGTGCCAGCAGCTCGACATCTAGCGGGAGGGAGACAGTGGCGCAGTATTTT. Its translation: CASSSTSSGRETVAQYF.